The present entry profiles one TCR beta chain with its context. This CDR3 region has 14 residues. Between the trimmed V and J ends, which lost 2 bases and 6 bases, there was a span of 11 bases. Germline-derived CDR1 and CDR2 are MGHDK and SYGVNS. Participant-given clinical history determined each cohort assignment. Here immunoSEQ multiplex PCR was the method, and the copy in TCRdb shows in-frame clones only, minus some. The sample holds 270,000 or so clones; 70% to 90% are singletons and the top ten take about 4%. These data come from a study of blood T cell repertoires in COVID-19. The chain joins TRBV25-1 to TRBJ2-1; perhaps TRBD2 as D (5 bases). The sequence was obtained from a woman in her 30s with acute COVID-19. Sequencing used PBMCs or T cells enriched from blood (not recorded which). This CDR3 is CASSEDGIFNEQFF. CDR3 DNA sequence: TGTGCCAGCAGTGAAGACGGGATCTTCAATGAGCAGTTCTTC.